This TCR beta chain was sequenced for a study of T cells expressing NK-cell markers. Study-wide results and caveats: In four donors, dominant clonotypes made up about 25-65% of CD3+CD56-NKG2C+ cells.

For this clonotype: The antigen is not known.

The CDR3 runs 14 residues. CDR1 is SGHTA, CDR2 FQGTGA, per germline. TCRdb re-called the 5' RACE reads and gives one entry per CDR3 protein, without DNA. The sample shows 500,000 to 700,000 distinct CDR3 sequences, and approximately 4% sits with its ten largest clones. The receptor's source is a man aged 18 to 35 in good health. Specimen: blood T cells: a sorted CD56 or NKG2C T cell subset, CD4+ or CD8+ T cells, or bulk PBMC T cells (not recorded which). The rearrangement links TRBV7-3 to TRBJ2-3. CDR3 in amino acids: CASSFGTSLDTQYF.